These 8 T cell receptor beta chains originate from one sample sequenced in a study of blood T cell repertoires in COVID-19 (dated by TCRdb to the early 2020s). Library construction relied on the immunoSEQ multiplex PCR assay. TCRdb provides this immuneACCESS table in a form limited to in-frame rearrangements. Some clones are lacking; in checked studies, under half of them reflect an unresolved V gene, and why the rest are absent is not known. For this sample the table gives roughly 71,000 clones, of which approximately 86% were detected only once. Around 30% of the sample belongs to the ten largest clones. Material: peripheral blood. The receptors derive from a man aged 50 to 59 with acute or convalescent COVID-19.

The CDR3 protein is CASNRVGALNEQYF. CDR3 DNA sequence: TGTGCCAGCAACCGGGTGGGGGCGCTTAACGAGCAGTACTTC. The chain uses TRBV27 and TRBJ2-7; possible D gene TRBD1, 6 bases. This CDR3 comprises 14 residues. In germline, CDR1 is MNHEY, CDR2 SMNVEV (reference sequence). The ends were cut back, 7 bases at V and 5 bases at J, with 18 bases in the middle.

This chain links TRBV21-1 with TRBJ2-7; the D call of TRBD2 is as the table states it, not checked on the DNA. TRBV21-1 represents a pseudogene. The CDR3 runs to 15 residues. CDR3 nucleotide sequence: TGTGCCAGCAGTCCCCGGGGGGGTCACAGCTACGAGCAGTACTTC. Amino acid sequence: CASSPRGGHSYEQYF.

This clone was seen only once. The chain combines TRBV6-5 with TRBJ1-6, with D possibly TRBD1 on 5 matching bases. CDR1 is MNHEY and CDR2 is SVGAGI in the germline V gene. CDR3 length: 10 amino acids. V lost 8 bases and J 10 bases, leaving 6 bases between the germline ends. CDR3 coding DNA: TGTGCCAGCCAGGGCTCACCCCTCCACTTT. The encoded protein is CASQGSPLHF.

The V and J genes are TRBV24-1 and TRBJ1-1; possibly TRBD1 for D (6 bases). The germline V and J ends were trimmed by 7 bases and 1 base, with 9 bases remaining between them. The germline V gene encodes CDR1 KGHDR and CDR2 SFDVKD. There are 13 residues in the CDR3. The CDR3 DNA is TGTGCCACCAGCGGGACAAAGAACACTGAAGCTTTCTTT. Protein product: CATSGTKNTEAFF.

The V and J genes are TRBV14 and TRBJ1-2; maybe TRBD1 (5 bases). The CDR3 is 12 residues long. In germline, CDR1 is SGHDN, CDR2 FVKESK. The V and J ends lost 4 bases and 10 bases respectively, with 13 bases between them. The CDR3 here is CASSPMTDYYTF. The CDR3 nucleotides are TGTGCCAGCAGCCCTATGACAGATTACTACACCTTC.

V and J are TRBV19 and TRBJ1-5, with D possibly being TRBD1 (5 bases). The V and J ends lost 7 bases and 9 bases respectively, with 19 bases between them. Per the germline V gene, CDR1 is LNHDA and CDR2 is SQIVND (reference sequence). The CDR3 is made up of 14 amino acids. DNA for the CDR3: TGTGCCAGTACCCCGCCAGGGTCTTTGTCGCCCCAGCATTTT. Its translation: CASTPPGSLSPQHF. Drawing the rest from reference TRBV19 and TRBJ1-5, the complete variable domain is DGGITQSPKYLFRKEGQNVTLSCEQNLNHDAMYWYRQDPGQGLRLIYYSQIVNDFQKGDIAEGYSVSREKKESFPLTVTSAQKNPTAFYLCASTPPGSLSPQHFGDGTRLSIL.

V and J are TRBV19 and TRBJ1-5; TRBD1 matches 8 bases. Germline lookup yields CDR1 LNHDA and CDR2 SQIVND (reference sequence). The trim removed 5 bases at V and 0 bases at J, leaving 6 bases unmatched. The CDR3 runs 16 residues. This CDR3 is CASSYGTGLSNQPQHF. The CDR3 coding sequence is TGTGCCAGTAGTTATGGGACAGGCCTTAGCAATCAGCCCCAGCATTTT.

This clone was picked up one time. The chain combines TRBV2 with TRBJ1-1, with D tentatively TRBD1 (6 bases). Germline V gives CDR1 SNHLY, CDR2 FYNNEI. The germline V and J ends were trimmed by 5 bases and 7 bases, with 17 bases remaining between them. The CDR3 sequence is 14 residues long. The CDR3 DNA reads TGTGCCAGCAGTTATACCTTGGACAGATATGAAGCTTTCTTT. Encoded protein: CASSYTLDRYEAFF.